This TCR beta chain is from a study of T cells in Graves' hyperthyroidism and ophthalmopathy (dated by TCRdb to between 2018 and 2020). As for the study more broadly: Peripheral blood samples were taken at initial diagnosis, before any treatment was given. A discovery cohort of about a hundred patients, roughly 40 with Graves' ophthalmopathy and fewer than 65 with stable Graves' hyperthyroidism, was used to find distinguishing TCR V-J signatures. Prospective prediction of ophthalmopathy was tested in an independent validation cohort consisting of fewer than 20 hyperthyroidism patients and more than 15 patients who later progressed to ophthalmopathy. The 95 to 100 discovery patients were divided at random into training and test sets in a 7:3 ratio. The study also compared thyroid tissue and blood T-cell repertoires from five or six Graves' hyperthyroidism patients. After sampling, hyperthyroidism patients received methimazole starting at 30 mg daily, and ophthalmopathy patients received high-dose intravenous methylprednisolone. TCR Vbeta CDR3 sequencing of some 140 peripheral blood samples (under 45 ophthalmopathy, under 80 hyperthyroidism and approximately 17 progressor patients) is reported in the paper. Here is what the overall study found, with its caveats: Most expanded thyroid clonotypes (frequency above 0.001) were also detected in blood, suggesting blood repertoires may reflect thyroid immune responses. No statistical method was used to set the sample size in advance, and investigators knew the group allocation. A 13 V-J signature model separated ophthalmopathy from stable hyperthyroidism, with roughly 88% sensitivity and 81.08% specificity in cross-validation and 80%/75% in testing. In validation, progression to ophthalmopathy was predicted by the model with more than 65% sensitivity and 72.22% specificity, a median of about 6.4 months before onset.

Stable Graves' hyperthyroidism was defined as the absence of progression to ophthalmopathy over 18 months of follow-up. Hyperthyroidism patients were aged 18 to 65 years and newly diagnosed, with disease duration of less than 2 months. Any patient with an uncontrolled infection, another autoimmune disease, pregnancy or lactation was excluded. Clinical symptoms, serum thyroxine and TRAb, thyroid ultrasound, and orbital computed tomography formed the basis for the diagnoses. PBMCs were isolated from about 9.2 ml of fresh peripheral blood by Ficoll-Paque density gradient centrifugation. Total RNA was extracted using Trizol reagent, and RNA quality was assessed on an Agilent 2100 Bioanalyzer. Sequences MNHNS (CDR1) and SASEGT (CDR2) are obtained from the germline V gene. The V and J ends are trimmed by 3 bases and 9 bases, leaving 12 bases between them. The CDR3 runs 14 residues from the cysteine to the phenylalanine. Just the 42-base CDR3 DNA is kept, in frame starting at base 1.

This clonotype occurred many times. No cognate antigen has been identified for it. No quality values exist for individual bases; no much larger clone is one base distant. Amplification of TCR beta CDR3 regions was carried out from RNA transcripts. A first-round RT-PCR of the TCR CDR3 used the HTBI primer set with the Qiagen OneStep RT-PCR kit. Libraries were constructed in a second round of multiplex PCR, after which size selection and purification were carried out. Libraries were sequenced paired-end with 100 bp reads on an Illumina HiSeq2000. The original methods were these. SOAPnuke was used to process the raw data, throwing out any read that contained adapters or uncalled bases, had a mean Phred below 15, or lacked an exact constant-primer or identifier match. High-quality paired reads were merged using COPE v1.2.5, and each unique nucleotide sequence was defined as a clonotype. MiTCR v1.1 was used to align the clonotypes against IMGT TRBV, TRBD and TRBJ reference segments. Only V-J combinations with frequency above 0.0001, covering roughly 99% of repertoires, were analysed. A TCS score was defined as the ratio of F50 (clonal expansion) to E x V (chaos), with BLOSUM62-based TCRdist applied between CDR3 peptides within each V-J. Welch's t-statistics and random forest reduced several hundred V-J features to about 12, which were used in a naive Bayes classifier (R e1071). TCRdb handled the public reads itself, with Q25 trimming in fastp and clone calling in MiXCR, and kept productive beta chains. CDR3 protein duplicates are merged, each entry listing the most common genes and DNA. TCRdb, not the original authors, processed these V and J calls. The sample yields 460,000 or so distinct CDR3 sequences; around an eighth were counted once. Less than 20% of the sample is held by the ten biggest clonotypes.

This sequence originates from a woman younger than 30 with Graves' hyperthyroidism. The sequence links TRBV6-1 to TRBJ1-6; confidence is insufficient to name the D gene. The sample taken for sequencing was blood. The CDR3 reads as follows: CASSDARTVSPLHF. The DNA sequence is as follows: TGTGCCAGCAGTGACGCAAGGACGGTTTCACCCCTCCACTTT.